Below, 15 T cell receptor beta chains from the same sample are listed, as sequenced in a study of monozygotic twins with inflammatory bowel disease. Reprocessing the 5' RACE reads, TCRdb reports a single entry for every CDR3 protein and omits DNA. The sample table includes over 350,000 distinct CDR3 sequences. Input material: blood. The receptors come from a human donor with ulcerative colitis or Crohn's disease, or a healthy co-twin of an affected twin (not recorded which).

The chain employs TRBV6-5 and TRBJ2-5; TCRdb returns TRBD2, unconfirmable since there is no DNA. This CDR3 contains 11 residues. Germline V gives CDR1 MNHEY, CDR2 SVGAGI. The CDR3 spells CASSTGTSVYF.

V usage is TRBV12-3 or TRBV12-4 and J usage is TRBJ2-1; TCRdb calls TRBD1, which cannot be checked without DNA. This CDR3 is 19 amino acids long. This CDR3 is CASYDGTGRQISLYNEQFF.

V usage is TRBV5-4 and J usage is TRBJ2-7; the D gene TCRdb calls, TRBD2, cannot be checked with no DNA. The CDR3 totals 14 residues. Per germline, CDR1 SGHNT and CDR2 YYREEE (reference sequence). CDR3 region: CASSLELANNEQYF. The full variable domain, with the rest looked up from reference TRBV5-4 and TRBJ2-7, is ETGVTQSPTHLIKTRGQQVTLRCSSQSGHNTVSWYQQALGQGPQFIFQYYREEENGRGNFPPRFSGLQFPNYSSELNVNALELDDSALYLCASSLELANNEQYFGPGTRLTVT.

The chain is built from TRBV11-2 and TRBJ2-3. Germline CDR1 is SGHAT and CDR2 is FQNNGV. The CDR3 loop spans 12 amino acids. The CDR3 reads CASSLDPDTQYF.

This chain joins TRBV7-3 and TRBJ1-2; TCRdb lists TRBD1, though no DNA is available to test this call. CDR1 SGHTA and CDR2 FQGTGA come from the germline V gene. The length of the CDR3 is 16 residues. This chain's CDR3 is CASSELRRERDYGYTF.

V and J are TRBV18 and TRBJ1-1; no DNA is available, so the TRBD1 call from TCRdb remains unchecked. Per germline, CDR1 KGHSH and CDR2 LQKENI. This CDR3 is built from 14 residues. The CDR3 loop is CASSRTARNTEAFF.

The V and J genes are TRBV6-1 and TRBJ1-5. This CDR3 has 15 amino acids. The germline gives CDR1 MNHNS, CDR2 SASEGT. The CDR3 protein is CASSESGGGNQPQHF.

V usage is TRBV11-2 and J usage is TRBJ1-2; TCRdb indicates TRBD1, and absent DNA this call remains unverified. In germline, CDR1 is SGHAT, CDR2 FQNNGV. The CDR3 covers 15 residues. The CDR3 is CASSLVEVGVKGYTF.

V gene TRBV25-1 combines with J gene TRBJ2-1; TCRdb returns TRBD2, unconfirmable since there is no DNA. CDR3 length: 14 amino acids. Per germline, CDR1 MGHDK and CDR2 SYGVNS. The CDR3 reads CASSDAGGLNEQFF.

CDR3 sequence: CASSYSLEGNGYTF. The gene calls are TRBV6-5 and TRBJ1-2. The length of the CDR3 is 14 residues. The germline V gene encodes CDR1 MNHEY and CDR2 SVGAGI.

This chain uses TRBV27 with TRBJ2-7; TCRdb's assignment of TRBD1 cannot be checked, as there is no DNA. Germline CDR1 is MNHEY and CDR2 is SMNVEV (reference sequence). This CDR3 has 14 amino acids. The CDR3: CASSLYPGAGEQYF.

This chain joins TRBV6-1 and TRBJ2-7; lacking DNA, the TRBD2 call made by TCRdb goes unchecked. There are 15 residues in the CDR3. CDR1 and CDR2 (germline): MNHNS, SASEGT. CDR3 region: CASMGSGVTSYEQYF.

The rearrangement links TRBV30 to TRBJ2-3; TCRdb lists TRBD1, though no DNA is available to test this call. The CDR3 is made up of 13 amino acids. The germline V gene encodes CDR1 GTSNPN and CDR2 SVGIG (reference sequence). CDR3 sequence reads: CAWRGGLTDTQYF.

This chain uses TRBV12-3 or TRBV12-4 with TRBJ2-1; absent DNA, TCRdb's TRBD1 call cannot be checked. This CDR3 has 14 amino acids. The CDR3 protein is CASTDRDPYNEQFF.

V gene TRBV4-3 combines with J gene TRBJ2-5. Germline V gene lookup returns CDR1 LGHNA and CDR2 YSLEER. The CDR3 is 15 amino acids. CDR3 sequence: CASSQDVDYQETQYF.